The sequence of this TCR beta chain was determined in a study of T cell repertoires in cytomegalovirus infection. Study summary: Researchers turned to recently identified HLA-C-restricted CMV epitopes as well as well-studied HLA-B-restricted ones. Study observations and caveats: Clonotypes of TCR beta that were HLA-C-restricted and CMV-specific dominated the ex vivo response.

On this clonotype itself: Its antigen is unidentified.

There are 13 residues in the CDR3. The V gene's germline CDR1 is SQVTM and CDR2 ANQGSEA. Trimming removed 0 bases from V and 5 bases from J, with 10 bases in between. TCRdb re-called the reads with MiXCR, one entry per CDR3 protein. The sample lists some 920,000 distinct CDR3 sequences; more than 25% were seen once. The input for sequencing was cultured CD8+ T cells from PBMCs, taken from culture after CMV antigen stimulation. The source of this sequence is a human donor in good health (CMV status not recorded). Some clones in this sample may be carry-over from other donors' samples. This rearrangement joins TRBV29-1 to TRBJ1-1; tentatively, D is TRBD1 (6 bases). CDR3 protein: CSVEDGQGTEAFF. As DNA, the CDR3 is TGCAGCGTTGAAGATGGTCAGGGGACTGAAGCTTTCTTT.